This is a list of T cell receptor beta chains from one sample in a study of blood T cells in healthy people across ages. Each CDR3 protein is one row after TCRdb ran MiXCR on the 5' RACE reads. The sample contains over a million distinct CDR3 sequences, approximately 42% of which appear only once. Source material: blood. These receptors were obtained from a woman aged 18 to 35 in good health. CDR3s leave out the opening cysteine and the closing phenylalanine or tryptophan. Fields, in order: J gene, V gene, CDR3 length, CDR3 protein.

>TRBJ2-7|TRBV12-3/TRBV12-4|12
ASSFAPDSYEQY
>TRBJ1-5|TRBV20-1|15
SARDLRQGTYNQPQH
>TRBJ2-5|TRBV4-3|12
ASSSAGTEETQY
>TRBJ2-1|TRBV2|12
ASRAPGLHNEQF
>TRBJ1-5|TRBV7-2|11
ASSGTAYQSQH
>TRBJ1-2|TRBV29-1|12
SVVRDRKEYGYT
>TRBJ1-1|TRBV20-1|8
SPVNTEAF
>TRBJ1-2|TRBV4-2|12
ASSQIRVEEGYT
>TRBJ2-1|TRBV6-2/TRBV6-3|17
ASSALKPIAGTSYNEQF
>TRBJ1-2|TRBV29-1|11
SVVGGGLYGYT
>TRBJ2-7|TRBV4-3|13
ASSHGWELSYEQY
>TRBJ2-6|TRBV12-5|17
ASVIQPGQGSSGANVLT
>TRBJ2-1|TRBV5-4|15
ASSTGTSGRGYNEQF
>TRBJ1-5|TRBV25-1|15
ASSESGGQGSNQPQH
>TRBJ2-5|TRBV30|10
AWSVLAETQY
>TRBJ2-1|TRBV29-1|13
SVEGAGSSYNEQF
>TRBJ2-2|TRBV9|13
ASSTKHSTTGELF
>TRBJ2-4|TRBV2|15
ASGLTGEREAKNIQY
>TRBJ1-4|TRBV5-5|13
ASRVYGTGNEKLF
>TRBJ1-1|TRBV10-3|16
AISESGRGKLGNTEAF
>TRBJ2-7|TRBV27|13
ASTPSGLSAYEQY
>TRBJ2-1|TRBV7-2|12
ASSLMWVPNEQF
>TRBJ2-5|TRBV11-2|12
TSSGRGTYNEQY
>TRBJ2-2|TRBV4-1|11
ASSLRYPGELF
>TRBJ2-1|TRBV7-8|10
ASTKSDNEQF
>TRBJ1-1|TRBV2|11
ASHLTGSTEAF
>TRBJ2-1|TRBV11-2|13
ASNPWGGTYNEQF
>TRBJ1-1|TRBV20-1|12
SARGNRGNTEAF
>TRBJ1-4|TRBV7-2|13
ASSRDSSTNEKLF
>TRBJ2-2|TRBV5-1|12
ASSMDGGDGELF
>TRBJ2-3|TRBV20-1|11
SAVRGTTDTQY
>TRBJ2-1|TRBV12-3/TRBV12-4|9
ASKGGVLQF
>TRBJ2-3|TRBV10-3|15
AISTGRGPLAGDTQY
>TRBJ2-3|TRBV6-2/TRBV6-3|12
ASSYPLTADTQY
>TRBJ2-5|TRBV3-1|10
ASSQVSETQY
>TRBJ2-1|TRBV25-1|14
ASSEQGRGTYNEQF
>TRBJ2-1|TRBV30|16
AWRTMRGAGVTYNEQF
>TRBJ2-7|TRBV7-2|14
ASSRRTGALSYEQY
>TRBJ2-4|TRBV7-9|12
ASSPRTGEDIQY
>TRBJ1-2|TRBV29-1|10
SIQLGGYGYT
>TRBJ1-2|TRBV6-5|14
ASSSPRTGRDYGYT
>TRBJ2-1|TRBV7-8|11
AGTDRAYNEQF
>TRBJ2-7|TRBV4-2|13
ASSQVLGGAGEQY